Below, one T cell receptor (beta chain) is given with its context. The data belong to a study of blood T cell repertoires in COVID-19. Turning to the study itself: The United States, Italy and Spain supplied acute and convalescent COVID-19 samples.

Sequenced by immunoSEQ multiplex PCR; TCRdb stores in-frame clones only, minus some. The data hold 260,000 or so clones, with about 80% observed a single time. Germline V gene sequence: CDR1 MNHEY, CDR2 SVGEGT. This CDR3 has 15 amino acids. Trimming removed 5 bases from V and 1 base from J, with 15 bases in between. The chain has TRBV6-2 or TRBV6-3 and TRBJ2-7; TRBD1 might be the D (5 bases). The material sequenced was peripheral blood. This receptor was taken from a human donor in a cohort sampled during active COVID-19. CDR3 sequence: CASSAQGSRSYEQYF. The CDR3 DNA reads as TGTGCCAGCAGTGCCCAGGGCTCCAGATCCTACGAGCAGTACTTC.